The clone carrying this TCR beta chain was observed at least ten times. Its specificity is unknown. This sample stems from a study of response to subunit inactivated influenza vaccine. General study findings and limits: The authors proposed limited new T cell recruitment per seasonal influenza vaccination.

MiXCR, applied by TCRdb to the RT-PCR reads, yields one record per CDR3 protein. The sample lists under 950,000 distinct CDR3 sequences, 21% seen once, with roughly 10% in the top ten. The CDR3 extends over 10 amino acids. Germline CDR1 SEHNR, CDR2 FQNEAQ (reference sequence). Trimming removed 3 bases from V and 8 bases from J, with 2 bases in between. The sequence was collected from a middle-aged man who received an inactivated influenza vaccine. V and J are TRBV7-9 and TRBJ2-1; D gene uncertain. Sample: PBMCs from blood, taken roughly 5 days after vaccination. Here the CDR3 reads CASSFHEQFF. The CDR3 nucleotides are TGTGCCAGCAGCTTCCATGAGCAGTTCTTC.